This TCR beta chain derives from a study of T cell responses to AZD1222 COVID-19 vaccine. Study outcomes and limitations: AZD1222 recipients seropositive at baseline numbered only 6 or 7. Reportedly, nearly half of unique spike TCRs recognized epitopes outside B.1.351/B.1.1.7 mutations.

The germline V gene has CDR1 SGHTA and CDR2 FQGTGA. Trimming cost V 5 bases and J 4 bases, with 14 bases left between them. The CDR3 contains 15 residues. Clones were read by immunoSEQ multiplex PCR, and TCRdb kept only the in-frame ones, dropping some. This table holds some 170,000 clones, about 89% found once. Comments on this clone: Its antigen is undetermined.

The chain couples TRBV7-3 to TRBJ2-2, with D possibly TRBD1 on 6 matching bases. The sample was peripheral blood, taken on day 0 of AZD1222 vaccination. The clonotype comes from an adult in good health. CDR3 DNA sequence: TGTGCCAGCAGCGAACAGGGTGGCAGCACCGGGGAGCTGTTTTTT. The encoded protein is CASSEQGGSTGELFF.